This T cell receptor beta chain was observed in a study of identical twins' blood T cells. Turning to this clonotype: Its antigen is not known.

All three twin pairs grew up together with likely shared infections and vaccines. CDR1 SEHNR and CDR2 FQNEAQ come from the germline V gene (reference sequence). The length of the CDR3 is 15 residues. V shed 3 bases and J 5 bases; nucleotides not matched to a gene: 5. TCR cDNA libraries were made from RNA using a previously described, modified protocol. Each TCR cDNA library carried sample-specific barcodes on both ends. From the 5' RACE reads, TCRdb called clonotypes with MiXCR, one entry per CDR3 protein. The sample carries a few hundred thousand distinct CDR3 sequences, over 25% recorded once. Overall study results and limits: Abundant TCRbeta CDR3s overlapped more between twins than with unrelated donors.

The sequenced material came from PBMCs. The chain is built from TRBV7-9 and TRBJ1-4, with 8 bases matching TRBD1. The clonotype originates from a woman aged 18-49 years in good health. CDR3 nucleotide sequence: TGTGCCAGCAGCTTGACAGGGGCTGAAAATGAAAAACTGTTTTTT. Protein product: CASSLTGAENEKLFF.